This T cell receptor beta chain stems from a study of CD8 T cells in Susac syndrome. J gave up 2 bases and V 5 bases, and 5 bases lay outside the gene matches. The CDR3 extends over 14 amino acids. CDR1 SGHVS and CDR2 FNYEAQ come from the germline V gene. Study-wide points: In its TCR sequencing and HLA analysis, the study acknowledged that the number of individuals was relatively small.

Random hexamers served to reverse transcribe roughly 0.5 to 1 ug RNA. TCRdb reanalysed the immunoSEQ multiplex PCR reads using MiXCR and keeps one entry per CDR3 protein. Of approximately 100,000 distinct CDR3 sequences in the sample, over 90% were seen once. About this clonotype itself: The antigen is undetermined.

Specimen: CD4+ T cells from PBMCs. This chain uses TRBV7-6 with TRBJ2-5, with TRBD2 identical over 7 bases. The source of this sequence is a human donor in good health. The CDR3 coding sequence is TGTGCCAGCAGCAGGAGCGGGGCTCAAGAGACCCAGTACTTC. This sequence encodes CASSRSGAQETQYF.